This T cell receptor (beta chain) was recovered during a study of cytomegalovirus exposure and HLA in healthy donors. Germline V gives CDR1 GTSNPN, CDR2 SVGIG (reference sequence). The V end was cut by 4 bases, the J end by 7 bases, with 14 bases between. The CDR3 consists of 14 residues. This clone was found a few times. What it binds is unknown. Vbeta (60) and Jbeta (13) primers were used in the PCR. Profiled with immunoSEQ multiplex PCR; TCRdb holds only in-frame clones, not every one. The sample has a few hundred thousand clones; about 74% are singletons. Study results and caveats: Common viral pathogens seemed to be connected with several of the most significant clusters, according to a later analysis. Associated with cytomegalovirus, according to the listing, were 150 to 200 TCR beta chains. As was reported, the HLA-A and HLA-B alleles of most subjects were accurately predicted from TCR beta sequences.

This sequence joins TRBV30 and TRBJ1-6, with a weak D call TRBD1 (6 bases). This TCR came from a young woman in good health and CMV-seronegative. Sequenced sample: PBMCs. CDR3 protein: CAWTKTGSNSPLHF. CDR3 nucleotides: TGTGCCTGGACAAAAACAGGGTCCAATTCACCCCTCCACTTT.